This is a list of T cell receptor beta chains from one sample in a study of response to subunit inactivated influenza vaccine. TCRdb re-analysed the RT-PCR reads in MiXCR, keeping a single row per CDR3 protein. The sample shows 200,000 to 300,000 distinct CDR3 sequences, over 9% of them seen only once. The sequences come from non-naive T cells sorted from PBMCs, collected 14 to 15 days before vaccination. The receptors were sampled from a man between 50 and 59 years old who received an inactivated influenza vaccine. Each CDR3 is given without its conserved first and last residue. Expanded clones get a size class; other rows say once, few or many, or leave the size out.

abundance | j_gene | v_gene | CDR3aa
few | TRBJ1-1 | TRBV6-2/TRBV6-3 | ASTRDRATTNTEAF
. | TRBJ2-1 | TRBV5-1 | ASSQTGFGQF
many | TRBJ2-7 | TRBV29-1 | SVVLTSDYEQY
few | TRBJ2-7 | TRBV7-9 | ASSLAGQGAMEQY
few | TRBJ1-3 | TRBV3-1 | ASSQVGVGGNTIY
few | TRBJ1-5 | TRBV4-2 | ASSQEGRSGNQPQH
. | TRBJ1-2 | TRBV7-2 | ASSLEQGTGGYGYT
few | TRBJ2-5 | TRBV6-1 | ASSTPGLAGQETQY
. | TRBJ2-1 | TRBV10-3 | ATEQGFYNEQF
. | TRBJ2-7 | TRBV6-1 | ASRAGLDFTQSYEQY